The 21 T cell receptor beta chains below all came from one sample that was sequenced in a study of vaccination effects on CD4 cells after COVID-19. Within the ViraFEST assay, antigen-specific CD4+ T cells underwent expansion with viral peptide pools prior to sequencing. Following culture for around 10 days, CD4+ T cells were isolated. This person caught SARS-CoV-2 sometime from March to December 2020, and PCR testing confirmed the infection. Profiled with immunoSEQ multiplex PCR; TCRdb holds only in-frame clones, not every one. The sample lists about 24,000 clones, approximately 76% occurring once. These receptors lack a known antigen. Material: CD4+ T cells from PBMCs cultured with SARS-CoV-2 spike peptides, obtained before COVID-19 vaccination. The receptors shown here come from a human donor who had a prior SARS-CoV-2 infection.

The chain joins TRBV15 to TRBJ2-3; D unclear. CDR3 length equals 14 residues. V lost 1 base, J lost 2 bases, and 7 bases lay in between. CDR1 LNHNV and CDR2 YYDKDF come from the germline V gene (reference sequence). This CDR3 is CATSRGQFTDTQYF. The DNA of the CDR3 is TGTGCCACCAGCAGAGGCCAGTTCACAGATACGCAGTATTTT.

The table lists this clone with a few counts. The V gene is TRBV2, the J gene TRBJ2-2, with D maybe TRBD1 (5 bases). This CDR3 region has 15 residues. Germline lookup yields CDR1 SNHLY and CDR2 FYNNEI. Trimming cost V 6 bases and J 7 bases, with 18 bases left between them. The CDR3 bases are TGTGCCAGCAGCCCGTGGGGCGTAAGGAGCGGGGAGCTGTTTTTT. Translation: CASSPWGVRSGELFF.

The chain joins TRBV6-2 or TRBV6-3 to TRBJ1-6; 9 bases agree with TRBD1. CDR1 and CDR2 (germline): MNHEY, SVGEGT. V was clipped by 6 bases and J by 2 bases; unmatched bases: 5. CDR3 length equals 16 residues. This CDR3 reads CASSDRGAAYNSPLHF. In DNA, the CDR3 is TGTGCCAGCAGCGACAGGGGGGCGGCCTATAATTCACCCCTCCACTTT.

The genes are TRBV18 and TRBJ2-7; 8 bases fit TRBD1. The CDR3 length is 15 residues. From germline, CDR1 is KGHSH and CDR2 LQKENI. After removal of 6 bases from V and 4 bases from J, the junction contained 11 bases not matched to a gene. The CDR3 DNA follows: TGTGCCAGCTCCGCCCCGGACAGGGTTCGGTACGAGCAGTACTTC. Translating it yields CASSAPDRVRYEQYF.

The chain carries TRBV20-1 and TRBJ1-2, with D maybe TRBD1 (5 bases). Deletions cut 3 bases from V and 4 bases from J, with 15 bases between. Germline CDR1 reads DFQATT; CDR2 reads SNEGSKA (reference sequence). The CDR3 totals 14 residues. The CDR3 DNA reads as TGCAGTGCTAGTGTTCAGGGTTCGGGCTATGGCTACACCTTC. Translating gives CSASVQGSGYGYTF.

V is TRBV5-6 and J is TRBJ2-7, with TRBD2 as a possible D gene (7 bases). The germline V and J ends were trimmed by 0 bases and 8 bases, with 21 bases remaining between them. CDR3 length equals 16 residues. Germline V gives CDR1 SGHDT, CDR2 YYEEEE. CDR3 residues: CASSLGGRAPGGKQYF. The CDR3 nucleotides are TGTGCCAGCAGCTTGGGAGGGAGGGCCCCCGGGGGCAAGCAGTACTTC.

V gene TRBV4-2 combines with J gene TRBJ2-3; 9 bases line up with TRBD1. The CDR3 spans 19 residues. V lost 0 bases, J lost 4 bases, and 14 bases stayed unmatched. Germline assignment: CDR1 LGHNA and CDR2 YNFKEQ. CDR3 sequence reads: CASSQDSSSGTGPADTQYF. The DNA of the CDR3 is TGTGCCAGCAGCCAAGACTCGTCCTCCGGGACAGGGCCGGCAGATACGCAGTATTTT.

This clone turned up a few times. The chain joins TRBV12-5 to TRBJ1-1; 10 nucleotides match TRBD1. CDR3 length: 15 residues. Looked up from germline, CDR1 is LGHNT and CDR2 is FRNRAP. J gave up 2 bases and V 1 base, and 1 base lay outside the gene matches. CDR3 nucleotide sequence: TGTGCTAGTGGTTTGGGACAGGGGGCAAACACTGAAGCTTTCTTT. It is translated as CASGLGQGANTEAFF.

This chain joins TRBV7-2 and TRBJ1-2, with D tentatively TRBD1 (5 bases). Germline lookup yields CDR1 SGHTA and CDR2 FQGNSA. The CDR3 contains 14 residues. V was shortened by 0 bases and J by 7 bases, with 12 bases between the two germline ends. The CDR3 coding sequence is TGTGCCAGCAGCTTAGCTGGGGGTCCTGGTGGCTACACCTTC. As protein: CASSLAGGPGGYTF.

CDR3 residues: CASSLGGFDTEQYF. CDR3 sequence (DNA): TGCGCCAGCAGCTTGGGGGGGTTTGACACCGAGCAGTACTTC. The gene calls are TRBV5-1 and TRBJ2-7, with D perhaps TRBD1 or TRBD2 (5 bases each). V was trimmed by 0 bases and J by 6 bases, leaving 13 bases between them. CDR1 and CDR2 from the germline V gene are SGHRS and YFSETQ. The CDR3 runs to 14 residues.

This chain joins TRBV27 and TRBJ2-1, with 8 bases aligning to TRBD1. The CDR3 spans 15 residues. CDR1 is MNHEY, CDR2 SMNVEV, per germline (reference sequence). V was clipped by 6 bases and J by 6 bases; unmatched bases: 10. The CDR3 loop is CASSPDRGRGNEQFF. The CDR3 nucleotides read TGTGCCAGCAGCCCCGACAGGGGTCGAGGCAATGAGCAGTTCTTC.

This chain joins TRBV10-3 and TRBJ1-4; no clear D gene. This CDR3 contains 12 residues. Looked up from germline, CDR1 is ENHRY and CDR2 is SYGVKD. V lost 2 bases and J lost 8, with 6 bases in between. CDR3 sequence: CAISEGVEKLFF. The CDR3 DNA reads TGTGCCATCAGTGAGGGTGTGGAAAAACTGTTTTTT.

The CDR3 DNA is TGTGCCAGCAAGAACAGGGGTAGCGACGAGCAGTACTTC. Translation: CASKNRGSDEQYF. The genes are TRBV2 and TRBJ2-7; 7 nucleotides align to TRBD1. This CDR3 has 13 residues. Germline lookup yields CDR1 SNHLY and CDR2 FYNNEI. V was pared by 7 bases and J by 5 bases, with 8 bases of the junction left unmatched.

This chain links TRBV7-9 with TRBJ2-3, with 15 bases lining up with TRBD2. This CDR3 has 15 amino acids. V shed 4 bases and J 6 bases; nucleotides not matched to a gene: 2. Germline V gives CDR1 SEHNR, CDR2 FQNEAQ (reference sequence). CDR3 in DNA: TGTGCCAGCAGCTATGGGACTAGCGGGAGGGATACGCAGTATTTT. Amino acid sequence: CASSYGTSGRDTQYF. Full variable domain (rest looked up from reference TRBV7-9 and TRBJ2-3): DTGVSQNPRHKITKRGQNVTFRCDPISEHNRLYWYRQTLGQGPEFLTYFQNEAQLEKSRLLSDRFSAERPKGSFSTLEIQRTEQGDSAMYLCASSYGTSGRDTQYFGPGTRLTVL.

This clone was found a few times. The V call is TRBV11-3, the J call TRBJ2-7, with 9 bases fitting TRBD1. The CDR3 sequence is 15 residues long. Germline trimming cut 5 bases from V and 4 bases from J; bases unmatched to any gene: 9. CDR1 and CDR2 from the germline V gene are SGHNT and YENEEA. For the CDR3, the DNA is TGTGCCAGCAGCCTAGCCGGGACAGGGCCTTACGAGCAGTACTTC. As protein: CASSLAGTGPYEQYF.

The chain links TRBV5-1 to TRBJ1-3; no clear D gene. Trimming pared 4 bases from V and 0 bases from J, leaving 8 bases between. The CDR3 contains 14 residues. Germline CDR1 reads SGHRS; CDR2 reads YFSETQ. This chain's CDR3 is CASSDQVSGNTIYF. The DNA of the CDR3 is TGCGCCAGCAGCGATCAAGTCTCTGGAAACACCATATATTTT.

CDR3 nucleotides: TGTGCCAGCAGCTTGGGGGTCCTGAGCTCTGGAAACACCATATATTTT. Its protein is CASSLGVLSSGNTIYF. The gene calls are TRBV5-5 and TRBJ1-3, with unresolved D. The CDR3 consists of 16 residues. Germline V CDR1 and CDR2: SGHKS, YYEKEE (reference sequence). Trimming pared 0 bases from V and 0 bases from J, leaving 10 bases between.

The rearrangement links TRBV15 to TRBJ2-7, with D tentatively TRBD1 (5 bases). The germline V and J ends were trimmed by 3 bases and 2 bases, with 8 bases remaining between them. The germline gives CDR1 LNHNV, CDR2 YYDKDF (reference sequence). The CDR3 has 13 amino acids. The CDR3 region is CATSSLGAYEQYF. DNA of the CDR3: TGTGCCACCAGCAGTTTAGGGGCCTACGAGCAGTACTTC.

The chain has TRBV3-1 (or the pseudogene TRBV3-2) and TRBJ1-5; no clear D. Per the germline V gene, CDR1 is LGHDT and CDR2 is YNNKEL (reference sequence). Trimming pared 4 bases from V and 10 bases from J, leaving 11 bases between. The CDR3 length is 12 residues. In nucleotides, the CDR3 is TGTGCCAGCAGCCCCTTGGAGGGCCCCCAGCATTTT. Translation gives CASSPLEGPQHF.

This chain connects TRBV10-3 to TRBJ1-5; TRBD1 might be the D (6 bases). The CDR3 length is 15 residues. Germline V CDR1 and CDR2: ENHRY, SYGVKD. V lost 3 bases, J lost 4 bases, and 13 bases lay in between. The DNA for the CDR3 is TGTGCCATCAGTGAAACCCCACAGGGAAATCAGCCCCAGCATTTT. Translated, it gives CAISETPQGNQPQHF.

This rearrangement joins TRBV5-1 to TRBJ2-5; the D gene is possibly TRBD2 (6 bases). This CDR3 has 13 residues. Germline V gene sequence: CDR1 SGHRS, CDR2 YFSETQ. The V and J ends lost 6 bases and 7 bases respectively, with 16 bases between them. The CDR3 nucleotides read TGCGCCAGCACCTCGGGGGATACGGGGACCCAGTACTTC. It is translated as CASTSGDTGTQYF. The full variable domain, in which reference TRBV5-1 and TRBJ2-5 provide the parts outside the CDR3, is KAGVTQTPRYLIKTRGQQVTLSCSPISGHRSVSWYQQTPGQGLQFLFEYFSETQRNKGNFPGRFSGRQFSNSRSEMNVSTLELGDSALYLCASTSGDTGTQYFGPGTRLLVL.